Listed here is a single TCR beta chain. Its specificity is not known. Sorted subsets were amplified in replicate PCRs using 150 to 250 ng DNA, 25,000 to 30,000 T cell genomes. The method was immunoSEQ multiplex PCR; TCRdb's version includes in-frame clones alone and lacks a portion of them. Of roughly 700,000 clones in the sample, approximately 79% are singletons; the top ten hold around 1.6%. The data stem from a study of shared clonotypes between healthy human individuals. Study as a whole: CD4 naive cells filled three plates per donor, CD4 memory three, CD8 naive two and CD8 memory one.

Healthy adults negative for HIV, lacking recent acute infections or vaccinations, served as donors. The study's findings and limits: The study found roughly 5% of naive CD4 clonotypes shared across four donors.

This CDR3 is built from 14 residues. Trimming took 0 bases from V and 9 from J, leaving 15 bases between them. Per the germline V gene, CDR1 is SGHNT and CDR2 is YYREEE (reference sequence). V usage is TRBV5-4 and J usage is TRBJ1-2; the D is unclear. The TCR was taken from a woman in her twenties or thirties in good health. Sequencing was carried out using memory CD4+ T cells sorted from blood. Stated subset: CD45RA-negative fraction. CDR3 DNA: TGTGCCAGCAGCTTGGAGAGTACCCCGGCGAGCTACACCTTC. Its protein is CASSLESTPASYTF. The full variable domain, its missing parts supplied by reference TRBV5-4 and TRBJ1-2, is ETGVTQSPTHLIKTRGQQVTLRCSSQSGHNTVSWYQQALGQGPQFIFQYYREEENGRGNFPPRFSGLQFPNYSSELNVNALELDDSALYLCASSLESTPASYTFGSGTRLTVV.